These T cell receptor beta chains were read from a single sample in a study of OX40 agonist ivuxolimab in advanced cancers. Here immunoSEQ multiplex PCR was the method, and the copy in TCRdb shows in-frame clones only, minus some. The sample has about 68,000 clones; more than 75% are singletons. Sequenced here: CD4+ or CD8+ T cells sorted from blood, sampled in a trial of the OX40 agonist ivuxolimab. These receptors were taken from an adult with an advanced solid tumor such as melanoma, head and neck, liver or kidney cancer. CDR3s include the opening cysteine and the closing phenylalanine or tryptophan. A D gene is named only where the DNA matches it firmly. The listing skips clone size in some rows; elsewhere it reads once, few, many or a size class.

j_call v_call d_call clone_size cdr3_aa cdr3_nt
TRBJ1-5 TRBV6-6 NA NA CASTGDLDQPQHF TGTGCCAGCACCGGGGACCTGGATCAGCCCCAGCATTTT
TRBJ1-6 TRBV28 TRBD1 NA CASRPTGEGPLHF TGTGCCAGCAGACCTACAGGGGAGGGACCCCTCCACTTT
TRBJ1-1 TRBV7-2 NA NA CASSSPSGQEAFF TGTGCCAGCAGCTCCCCATCTGGGCAGGAAGCTTTCTTT
TRBJ2-6 TRBV27 NA NA CASSSSGANVLTF TGTGCCAGCAGCAGCTCTGGGGCCAACGTCCTGACTTTC
TRBJ1-2 TRBV7-2 NA NA CASSLETDYGYTF TGTGCCAGCAGCTTAGAGACGGACTATGGCTACACCTTC
TRBJ2-2 TRBV7-2 NA NA CASSWGVITGELFF TGTGCCAGCAGCTGGGGAGTTATCACCGGGGAGCTGTTTTTT
TRBJ1-4 TRBV5-1 TRBD1 NA CASSLQGIGDEKLFF TGCGCCAGCAGCTTACAGGGGATTGGAGATGAAAAACTGTTTTTT
TRBJ2-7 TRBV7-2 NA NA CASSSSDYQQYF TGTGCCAGCAGCTCTTCGGACTATCAGCAGTACTTC
TRBJ2-1 TRBV28 NA once CASSSNLNEQFF TGTGCCAGCAGTTCCAACCTCAATGAGCAGTTCTTC
TRBJ1-4 TRBV7-9 NA NA CASEGGTNEKLFF TGTGCCAGCGAGGGGGGGACTAATGAAAAACTGTTTTTT
TRBJ1-1 TRBV19 NA NA CASRWTRNLNTEAFF TGTGCCAGTAGATGGACAAGAAACTTGAACACTGAAGCTTTCTTT
TRBJ2-5 TRBV5-4 NA NA CASSLAGTQETQYF TGTGCCAGCAGCTTGGCAGGGACCCAAGAGACCCAGTACTTC
TRBJ2-7 TRBV6-5 NA NA CASSYSSRAYEQYF TGTGCCAGCAGTTACTCGAGCAGAGCCTACGAGCAGTACTTC
TRBJ1-2 TRBV5-6 NA NA CASSLGSYYGYTF TGTGCCAGCAGCTTGGGAAGCTACTATGGCTACACCTTC
TRBJ1-1 TRBV5-1 NA NA CASSLIGVEAFF TGCGCCAGCAGCTTGATAGGGGTCGAAGCTTTCTTT
TRBJ2-2 TRBV9 TRBD1 once CASSPQRTGTGELFF TGTGCCAGCAGCCCCCAAAGGACAGGCACCGGGGAGCTGTTTTTT
TRBJ2-3 TRBV9 NA NA CASSVGAVSTDTQYF TGTGCCAGCAGCGTTGGGGCAGTCAGCACAGATACGCAGTATTTT
TRBJ1-2 TRBV7-9 TRBD1 NA CASSLALGTGEGYTF TGTGCCAGCAGCTTAGCCCTTGGGACAGGGGAGGGCTACACCTTC
TRBJ1-5 TRBV4-3 NA NA CASSQERGSNQPQHF TGCGCCAGCAGCCAAGAAAGAGGGAGCAATCAGCCCCAGCATTTT
TRBJ1-4 TRBV9 NA NA CASSAIIGRTEKLFF TGTGCCAGCAGCGCGATAATAGGTCGGACTGAAAAACTGTTTTTT
TRBJ1-1 TRBV7-2 NA once CASSLGGAGEAFF TGTGCCAGCAGCTTAGGGGGGGCTGGTGAAGCTTTCTTT
TRBJ2-7 TRBV6-5 TRBD2 NA CASSYSRVAGWEQYF TGTGCCAGCAGTTACTCGCGGGTAGCGGGGTGGGAGCAGTACTTC
TRBJ2-5 TRBV19 NA few CASSARQTPAETQYF TGTGCCAGTAGTGCTCGACAGACCCCGGCTGAGACCCAGTACTTC
TRBJ2-7 TRBV7-2 NA NA CASSRQASYEQYF TGTGCCAGCAGCCGACAGGCCTCCTACGAGCAGTACTTC
TRBJ1-3 TRBV6-5 NA NA CASSQTTQGNTIYF TGTGCCAGCAGTCAGACGACGCAGGGAAACACCATATATTTT
TRBJ1-5 TRBV7-2 NA NA CASSKDSSNQPQHF TGTGCCAGCAGCAAGGACAGTAGCAATCAGCCCCAGCATTTT
TRBJ1-1 TRBV10-3 NA few CAIRAEAEAFF TGTGCCATCAGGGCCGAGGCTGAAGCTTTCTTT
TRBJ2-5 TRBV6-5 TRBD1 NA CAGNSFGTAEETQYF TGTGCCGGCAATTCTTTCGGGACAGCCGAAGAGACCCAGTACTTC
TRBJ2-2 TRBV6-5 TRBD1 NA CASSYLQGAGELFF TGTGCCAGCAGTTACCTACAGGGGGCCGGGGAGCTGTTTTTT
TRBJ2-1 TRBV18 NA NA CASSPMSRDNEQFF TGTGCCAGCTCACCAATGAGCCGAGACAATGAGCAGTTCTTC
TRBJ1-1 TRBV11-2 NA NA CASSSVRRMGTEAFF TGTGCCAGCAGCTCCGTTCGGAGGATGGGCACTGAAGCTTTCTTT
TRBJ1-1 TRBV6-5 NA few CASSSQGTTEAFF TGTGCCAGCAGCTCGCAGGGGACCACTGAAGCTTTCTTT
TRBJ1-1 TRBV6-1 TRBD1 NA CASSGTVNTEAFF TGTGCCAGCAGCGGGACAGTGAACACTGAAGCTTTCTTT
TRBJ1-2 TRBV6-5 NA NA CASSSQGDYGYTF TGTGCCAGCAGTTCCCAGGGAGACTATGGCTACACCTTC
TRBJ2-7 TRBV5-1 NA NA CASSLDLVFPYEQYF TGCGCCAGCAGCCTTGACCTGGTCTTTCCCTACGAGCAGTACTTC
TRBJ2-3 TRBV19 NA NA CASSPGPTDTQYF TGTGCCAGTAGTCCCGGCCCAACAGATACGCAGTATTTT
TRBJ2-3 TRBV10-1 TRBD2 few CASSVGTSGGTSSTDTQYF TGCGCCAGCAGTGTTGGGACTAGCGGGGGGACCTCTAGCACAGATACGCAGTATTTT
TRBJ1-3 TRBV4-3 NA NA CASSSDSFSGNTIYF TGCGCCAGCAGCTCGGACAGCTTCTCTGGAAACACCATATATTTT